This TCR beta chain was observed in a study of cytomegalovirus exposure and HLA in healthy donors. Points from the study as a whole: Cytomegalovirus-associated status was assigned to 150 to 200 TCR beta chains. Further analysis was carried out later, and it showed several of the most significant clusters appearing linked to common viral pathogens.

The germline V and J ends were trimmed by 2 bases and 5 bases, with 12 bases remaining between them. The CDR3 totals 14 residues. Germline values: CDR1 SGHTA, CDR2 FQGTGA. This clone was seen only a few times. What it binds is not known. The PCR contained 60 Vbeta and 13 Jbeta primers. Using immunoSEQ multiplex PCR, the repertoire was profiled, and TCRdb retains in-frame clones only, with some absent. The table lists around 85,000 clones, about 68% of them singletons. Sequencing used PBMCs. V usage is TRBV7-3 and J usage is TRBJ1-1, with D perhaps TRBD1 (5 bases). This receptor was identified in a man aged 30 to 45 in good health and CMV-seropositive. Here the CDR3 DNA reads TGTGCCAGCAGCTTAGGCTCTGGGGGGACTGAAGCTTTCTTT. It encodes CASSLGSGGTEAFF.